The 25 T cell receptor beta chains below were found in one sample sequenced in a study of blood T cells in healthy people across ages. The use of a sample-barcoded 5' primer and a J-beta primer mix characterized a second PCR of roughly 6 to 11 cycles. TCRdb reanalysed the 5' RACE reads using MiXCR and keeps one entry per CDR3 protein. The profile shows about 800,000 distinct CDR3 sequences, about half of them singletons. The sequencing input was blood. These receptors were collected from a man older than 75 in good health.

The V and J genes are TRBV20-1 and TRBJ2-1, with 10 bases lining up with TRBD2. The closer fit of TRBJ2-7 to the DNA end suggests the J call may be wrong. In germline, CDR1 is DFQATT, CDR2 SNEGSKA (reference sequence). The CDR3 consists of 15 residues. The DNA of the CDR3 is TGCAGTGCTACAGCTAGCGGGAGCGTCTACAATGAGCAGTACTTC. Amino acids: CSATASGSVYNEQYF.

This clonotype was seen a few times. The chain uses TRBV20-1 and TRBJ2-4; tentative D call: TRBD1 (6 bases). The CDR3 sequence is 15 residues long. Deletions cut 6 bases from V and 0 bases from J, with 15 bases between. Germline values: CDR1 DFQATT, CDR2 SNEGSKA (reference sequence). The CDR3, as DNA: TGCAGTGCCTACGACAGGAAAGAAGCCAAAAACATTCAGTACTTC. This encodes CSAYDRKEAKNIQYF.

The chain links TRBV28 to TRBJ2-3; 9 bases match TRBD1. The junction had 12 bases not matched to a gene; V was cut back by 6 bases and J by 5 bases. CDR3 length: 16 residues. Germline V gene lookup returns CDR1 MDHEN and CDR2 SYDVKM. The CDR3, as DNA: TGTGCCAGCAGCACCCAACAGGGGGCGGTTGGAGATACGCAGTATTTT. Protein: CASSTQQGAVGDTQYF.

This clonotype has just a few counts. This rearrangement joins TRBV5-1 to TRBJ2-3, with D unresolved. Trimming removed 0 bases at V and 4 bases at J, with 9 bases between. The length of the CDR3 is 14 residues. Looked up from germline, CDR1 is SGHRS and CDR2 is YFSETQ. For the CDR3, the DNA is TGCGCCAGCAGCTTGGCCTCAGCAGCAGATACGCAGTATTTT. It is translated as CASSLASAADTQYF. The complete variable domain, with remaining parts taken from reference TRBV5-1 and TRBJ2-3, reads KAGVTQTPRYLIKTRGQQVTLSCSPISGHRSVSWYQQTPGQGLQFLFEYFSETQRNKGNFPGRFSGRQFSNSRSEMNVSTLELGDSALYLCASSLASAADTQYFGPGTRLTVL.

V and J are TRBV5-1 and TRBJ2-5, with TRBD2 identical over 10 bases. CDR3 length: 16 residues. The germline V gene has CDR1 SGHRS and CDR2 YFSETQ. V gave up 0 bases and J gave up 4 bases; unmatched junction bases: 6. CDR3 nucleotides: TGCGCCAGCAGCTTGGTTCCTAGCGGGAGCCTAGAGACCCAGTACTTC. Protein product: CASSLVPSGSLETQYF.

The chain couples TRBV4-1 to TRBJ1-5; no reliable D call. Germline V gene sequence: CDR1 MGHRA, CDR2 YSYEKL. The V gene lost 0 bases and the J gene lost 6 bases, with 9 bases spanning the gap. The CDR3 is 14 amino acids. The CDR3 is CASSQEGGLQPQHF. The CDR3 DNA reads TGCGCCAGCAGCCAAGAAGGAGGGCTTCAGCCCCAGCATTTT.

The V and J genes are TRBV5-1 and TRBJ2-3, with TRBD1 matching 8 bases. Losses at the gene ends were 7 bases for V and 1 base for J; bases not matched to a gene: 5. The V gene's germline CDR1 is SGHRS and CDR2 YFSETQ. This CDR3 comprises 14 residues. CDR3 nucleotides: TGCGCCAGCGGCTCGACAGGGGGCACAGATACGCAGTATTTT. Protein product: CASGSTGGTDTQYF. The full variable domain, its missing parts supplied by reference TRBV5-1 and TRBJ2-3, is KAGVTQTPRYLIKTRGQQVTLSCSPISGHRSVSWYQQTPGQGLQFLFEYFSETQRNKGNFPGRFSGRQFSNSRSEMNVSTLELGDSALYLCASGSTGGTDTQYFGPGTRLTVL.

This clonotype has a handful of counts. The chain recombines TRBV28 with TRBJ2-5, with 12 bases that match TRBD2. The J call may not be correct, given that the DNA end is closer to TRBJ2-7. CDR3 length: 16 amino acids. From germline, CDR1 is MDHEN and CDR2 SYDVKM. The CDR3 sequence is CASSLDLAGGPHEQYF. In DNA, the CDR3 is TGTGCCAGCAGTCTCGACCTAGCGGGAGGGCCCCACGAGCAGTACTTC.

This clonotype was found many times. The V and J genes are TRBV7-2 and TRBJ2-7, with 9 bases that match TRBD2. This CDR3 has 19 amino acids. V lost 1 base and J lost 0; bases outside the gene matches: 13. The germline CDR1 and CDR2 sequences are SGHTA and FQGNSA. CDR3 DNA: TGTGCCAGCAGCTTAGGAGGGGGTGTTGGTAGCGGGAGCTCCTACGAGCAGTACTTC. Protein product: CASSLGGGVGSGSSYEQYF.

With respect to this clonotype: Germline is not matched at one junction end, which may reflect a read error. The chain employs TRBV20-1 and TRBJ2-5, with D perhaps matching TRBD1 (5 bases). The CDR3 has 15 residues. Germline values: CDR1 DFQATT, CDR2 SNEGSKA (reference sequence). CDR3 nucleotides: TGCAGTGCTAGAGTCCCCCAGGGAAACCAAGAGGCCCAGTACTTC. It codes for CSARVPQGNQEAQYF.

The chain links TRBV16 to TRBJ1-5; 7 bases align to TRBD1. J gave up 6 bases and V 0 bases, and 8 bases lay outside the gene matches. Germline assignment: CDR1 KGHSY and CDR2 FQNENV. The CDR3 totals 16 residues. The CDR3 region has the DNA TGTGCCAGCAGCCAATCGAGGGACAGTATAGGTCAGCCCCAGCATTTT. It translates to CASSQSRDSIGQPQHF.

The chain couples TRBV29-1 to TRBJ2-5; no clear D. The J call could be wrong; TRBJ2-7 is a better fit for the DNA end. There are 12 residues in the CDR3. Germline V gene data show CDR1 as SQVTM and CDR2 as ANQGSEA. The CDR3 sequence: CSVVVSSREQYF. The DNA for the CDR3 is TGCAGCGTGGTCGTAAGTAGTCGCGAGCAGTACTTC.

The chain combines TRBV7-2 with TRBJ2-1, with D perhaps given as TRBD1 or TRBD2 (5 bases each). CDR1 is SGHTA and CDR2 is FQGNSA in the germline V gene. Trimming removed 4 bases at V and 6 bases at J, with 10 bases between. The CDR3 covers 13 residues. The CDR3 here is CASSSGRTNEQFF. DNA of the CDR3: TGTGCCAGCAGCTCGGGACGGACCAATGAGCAGTTCTTC.

Regarding this clonotype: Relative to the germline gene, one junction end is altered; a read error may explain this. The chain's CDR3 is CSVAFPRQNHGCTF. The CDR3 region has the DNA TGCAGCGTTGCTTTTCCCCGGCAGAACCATGGCTGCACCTTC. This sequence joins TRBV29-1 and TRBJ1-2; no definite D call. Germline CDR1 and CDR2: SQVTM and ANQGSEA. The CDR3 runs to 14 residues.

The table lists this clonotype with a count of one. The chain couples TRBV28 to TRBJ2-5; TRBD1 matches 7 bases. CDR3 length: 13 residues. V was pared by 2 bases and J by 5 bases, with 2 bases of the junction left unmatched. The germline V gene has CDR1 MDHEN and CDR2 SYDVKM. The CDR3 DNA reads as TGTGCCAGCAGTTTACAGGGGGATGAGACCCAGTACTTC. The encoded protein is CASSLQGDETQYF.

This clonotype was counted a few times. The V and J genes are TRBV25-1 and TRBJ2-6, with 7 nucleotides matching TRBD1. With V trimmed by 7 bases and J by 4 bases, 7 bases remained unmatched. The CDR3 loop spans 15 amino acids. Germline V gives CDR1 MGHDK, CDR2 SYGVNS. This chain's CDR3 is CASTQKGAGANVLTF. CDR3 DNA: TGTGCCAGCACACAGAAGGGGGCCGGGGCCAACGTCCTGACTTTC.

The table lists this clonotype with many counts. The chain uses TRBV20-1 and TRBJ2-3; TRBD2 might be the D (6 bases). V lost 5 bases and J 0 bases, leaving 15 bases between the germline ends. This CDR3 is built from 15 residues. Germline V gene lookup returns CDR1 DFQATT and CDR2 SNEGSKA (reference sequence). In DNA form, the CDR3 reads TGCAGTGCTCCCAGCGGGCTCGATAGCACAGATACGCAGTATTTT. It yields the protein CSAPSGLDSTDTQYF.

CDR3 sequence (DNA): TGTGCCAGCAGCTTAAGCACCCGATTTCATAGCACAGATACGCAGTATTTT. Translation gives CASSLSTRFHSTDTQYF. J is TRBJ2-3 and V is TRBV7-9; no clear D. Per germline, CDR1 SEHNR and CDR2 FQNEAQ (reference sequence). The CDR3 runs to 17 residues. The V gene lost 2 bases and the J gene lost 0 bases, with 15 bases spanning the gap.

As for this clonotype: A much larger clone is a single base away; this may be a read error. V gene TRBV7-9 combines with J gene TRBJ2-4; D is uncertain. CDR1 is SEHNR, CDR2 FQNEAQ, per germline (reference sequence). The CDR3 runs 13 residues. Written as DNA, the CDR3 is TGTGCCAGCAGCTTGAGTGACAAAAACATTCGGTACTTC. Its protein product is CASSLSDKNIRYF.

This clonotype was seen more than once but under ten times. The V call is TRBV29-1, the J call TRBJ2-7; 8 nucleotides line up with TRBD2. Looked up from germline, CDR1 is SQVTM and CDR2 is ANQGSEA. There are 13 residues in the CDR3. V dropped 7 bases and J dropped 4; count of bases not matched to a gene: 9. CDR3 in amino acids: CSATSVAGYEQYF. The CDR3 DNA follows: TGCAGCGCGACATCGGTAGCGGGATACGAGCAGTACTTC.

This chain links TRBV14 with TRBJ2-7, with 12 bases that match TRBD1. This CDR3 is built from 14 residues. The ends lost 5 bases at V and 5 bases at J; junction bases unmatched: 4. The germline V gene has CDR1 SGHDN and CDR2 FVKESK. In DNA, the CDR3 is TGTGCCAGCAGCTCGGGACAGGGGGCGGACGAGCAGTACTTC. As protein: CASSSGQGADEQYF.

This clonotype was recorded a few times. The genes are TRBV12-3 or TRBV12-4 and TRBJ2-5; D may be TRBD2 (5 bases). The length of the CDR3 is 16 residues. V was trimmed by 4 bases and J by 2 bases, leaving 17 bases between them. CDR3 nucleotide sequence: TGTGCCAGCAGTTCACAATTCCAGGACTCACAAGAGACCCAGTACTTC. This translates into CASSSQFQDSQETQYF.

The J gene is TRBJ1-2, the V gene TRBV6-2 or TRBV6-3; D is perhaps TRBD1 (6 bases). The CDR3 totals 14 residues. The V end lost 2 bases, the J end lost 8 bases, and 15 bases lay between the germline ends. Germline V gene sequence: CDR1 MNHEY, CDR2 SVGEGT. In nucleotides, the CDR3 is TGTGCCAGCAGTTACAACGGGGGGGCGTACGGCTACACCTTC. Its translation: CASSYNGGAYGYTF.

This rearrangement joins TRBV12-3 or TRBV12-4 to TRBJ2-1; a possible D gene is TRBD2 (5 bases). The V gene lost 6 bases and the J gene lost 6 bases, with 12 bases spanning the gap. This CDR3 is 13 amino acids long. In DNA, the CDR3 is TGTGCCAGCAGAACTGGACTCTTCAATGAGCAGTTCTTC. Translation gives CASRTGLFNEQFF.

This clonotype showed up just a few times. The chain recombines TRBV20-1 with TRBJ2-1; 9 bases are shared with TRBD1. Germline CDR1 DFQATT, CDR2 SNEGSKA (reference sequence). The CDR3 consists of 14 residues. The V and J ends lost 5 bases and 5 bases, in that order; junction bases with no gene match: 7. DNA of the CDR3: TGCAGTGCTTTGGGGACAGGGAAAAACAATGAGCAGTTCTTC. This encodes CSALGTGKNNEQFF.